The source of this T cell receptor (beta chain) is a study of blood T cell repertoires in COVID-19. Trimming stripped 3 bases from V and 4 bases from J, with 12 bases between. Germline V gene sequence: CDR1 MNHNS, CDR2 SASEGT. The CDR3 runs to 14 residues. Clones were sequenced by immunoSEQ multiplex PCR, and TCRdb holds only the in-frame ones, with some missing. Seen here are about 83,000 clones, roughly 87% observed once, and the top ten hold 5% to 6%. This clone is medium-sized (0.01 to 0.1%). The chain combines TRBV6-1 with TRBJ1-1; the D gene is possibly TRBD1 (6 bases). Sequencing used peripheral blood. This clonotype was sampled from a man aged 55 to 70 with acute or convalescent COVID-19. CDR3 residues: CASSDRGAGTEAFF. For the CDR3, the DNA is TGTGCCAGCAGTGATCGGGGGGCCGGCACTGAAGCTTTCTTT.